Here is one T cell receptor (beta chain) with its context. These data are taken from a study of regulatory T cells in long-lasting Graves disease. This CDR3 contains 11 residues. Germline CDR1 reads SGDLS; CDR2 reads YYNGEE. V dropped 3 bases and J dropped 6 bases, with 3 bases sitting between them. Time point noted: persistent/refractory GD, antithyroid drugs over 5 years with positive TRAb. PBMCs were the source of the RNA used for TCR sequencing. According to the study, TCR beta libraries were built with iRepertoire HTBI primers and CDR3-region Arm-PCR. TCRdb re-derived calls from the multiplex PCR reads in MiXCR, one entry per CDR3 protein. The data contain hundreds of thousands of distinct CDR3 sequences, 30% of them singletons.

The V call is TRBV9, the J call TRBJ2-2, with unresolved D. Sequences were derived from peripheral blood mononuclear cells (PBMCs), sampled when the disease was refractory, from a patient treated with antithyroid drugs. The clonotype comes from a female donor with Graves disease. This CDR3 is CASSAPGELFF. The CDR3 bases are TGTGCCAGCAGCGCGCCCGGGGAGCTGTTTTTT.